A single sample is the source of the 16 T cell receptor beta chains below, sequenced in a study of T-cell memory formation after mild COVID-19. TCRdb re-called the 5' RACE reads through MiXCR, storing one row per CDR3 protein. Here the sample spans just under 550,000 distinct CDR3 sequences, roughly 22% being singletons. Sequencing was done on a sample of PBMCs or a T cell subset sorted from them (not recorded which). Source of these receptors: an adult woman who had mild COVID-19 (a few samples of this study predate the infection). Cell type and time point are not known.

The chain has TRBV6-5 and TRBJ2-2; no clear D gene. Per germline, CDR1 MNHEY and CDR2 SVGAGI. V was shortened by 6 bases and J by 1 base, with 9 bases between the two germline ends. The CDR3 runs 14 residues. The CDR3 sequence is CASRKSGNTGELFF. For the CDR3, the DNA is TGTGCCAGCAGAAAGAGTGGGAACACCGGGGAGCTGTTTTTT.

The rearrangement links TRBV2 to TRBJ2-5; 9 bases match TRBD1. Per the germline V gene, CDR1 is SNHLY and CDR2 is FYNNEI. This CDR3 region has 15 residues. Losses at the gene ends were 4 bases for V and 5 bases for J; bases not matched to a gene: 8. CDR3 nucleotide sequence: TGTGCCAGCAGTGTCGGACAGGGGCCCGGGGAGACCCAGTACTTC. Its protein is CASSVGQGPGETQYF.

The chain combines TRBV5-4 with TRBJ1-2; 12 bases agree with TRBD1. Per the germline V gene, CDR1 is SGHNT and CDR2 is YYREEE (reference sequence). J lost 0 bases, V lost 3 bases, and 3 bases had no gene match. The CDR3 consists of 16 residues. The CDR3 here is CASSSGDRGPNYGYTF. In nucleotides, the CDR3 is TGTGCCAGCAGCTCTGGGGACAGGGGGCCTAACTATGGCTACACCTTC.

This clonotype has just one count. The genes are TRBV9 and TRBJ1-1, with D perhaps matching TRBD1 (5 bases). This CDR3 has 14 amino acids. Germline CDR1 SGDLS, CDR2 YYNGEE. V shed 6 bases and J shed 8 bases, with 20 bases lying between them. The CDR3 DNA reads TGTGCCAGCACCCCCACAGGATCCTTCAGGGAAGCTTTCTTT. This translates into CASTPTGSFREAFF.

The chain recombines TRBV6-2 or TRBV6-3 with TRBJ2-1; no reliable D call. CDR1 and CDR2 (germline): MNHEY, SVGEGT. The CDR3 runs to 12 residues. V lost 0 bases and J 9 bases, leaving 6 bases between the germline ends. CDR3 nucleotides: TGTGCCAGCAGTTACTCGTCTAGTGAGCAGTTCTTC. It specifies CASSYSSSEQFF.

This clonotype was recorded at least ten times. This chain links TRBV5-1 with TRBJ1-1, with a possible D match to TRBD1 (5 bases). Looked up from germline, CDR1 is SGHRS and CDR2 is YFSETQ. With 3 bases removed from V and 0 bases from J, the gap between germline ends came to 18 bases. The CDR3 runs to 17 residues. CDR3 DNA sequence: TGCGCCAGCAGCTCGCAGGGTGCTACGGGCATGAACACTGAAGCTTTCTTT. Its translation is CASSSQGATGMNTEAFF.

This clonotype was seen a handful of times. CDR3 coding DNA: TGCGCCAGCAGCCCTTTCGGACAGGCCTACGAGCAGTACTTC. Protein product: CASSPFGQAYEQYF. The genes are TRBV4-1 and TRBJ2-7; the match to TRBD1 covers 7 bases. This CDR3 comprises 14 residues. With 4 bases clipped from V and 2 bases from J, the junction kept 5 bases outside the gene matches. Germline-derived CDR1 and CDR2 are MGHRA and YSYEKL.

This clonotype was seen only a few times. CDR3 in amino acids: CASSQVRNTEAFF. CDR3 sequence (DNA): TGTGCCAGCAGCCAAGTGCGGAACACTGAAGCTTTCTTT. This rearrangement joins TRBV14 to TRBJ1-1; D is unclear. Germline V lookup: CDR1 SGHDN, CDR2 FVKESK. This CDR3 has 13 amino acids. V lost 1 base, J lost 1 base, and 4 bases lay in between.

This clonotype was observed many times. The chain combines TRBV5-1 with TRBJ1-6; weak D call: TRBD1 (5 bases). The V and J ends lost 2 bases and 8 bases respectively, with 17 bases between them. Germline loops: CDR1 SGHRS, CDR2 YFSETQ. The CDR3 is 16 amino acids. The CDR3 here is CASSFRWEGRDSPLHF. DNA for the CDR3: TGCGCCAGCAGCTTCCGTTGGGAGGGGAGGGATTCACCCCTCCACTTT.

The V and J genes are TRBV7-9 and TRBJ2-7; D unresolved. Germline CDR1 SEHNR, CDR2 FQNEAQ (reference sequence). This CDR3 region has 13 residues. Trimming shortened V by 4 bases and J by 3 bases, and 10 bases separated the two germline ends. DNA for the CDR3: TGTGCCAGCAGCTCCCTGGACGGCTACGAGCAGTACTTC. This gives the protein CASSSLDGYEQYF.

This clonotype was observed a handful of times. This chain connects TRBV20-1 to TRBJ2-7; unclear D gene. The CDR3 covers 16 residues. Germline V gene data show CDR1 as DFQATT and CDR2 as SNEGSKA (reference sequence). V lost 3 bases to trimming and J lost 5 bases, with 23 bases between them. CDR3 sequence (DNA): TGCAGTGCTAGGGATCGTGAAGGGCTAACCCCGCACGAGCAGTACTTC. Amino acid sequence: CSARDREGLTPHEQYF.

The chain employs TRBV6-1 and TRBJ2-1; D gene unclear. Trimming cost V 7 bases and J 3 bases, with 10 bases left between them. Germline V gene lookup returns CDR1 MNHNS and CDR2 SASEGT. There are 13 residues in the CDR3. The CDR3 spells CASTRGFYNEQFF. CDR3 DNA: TGTGCCAGCACGAGAGGCTTCTACAATGAGCAGTTCTTC.

The table lists this clonotype with a few counts. The chain joins TRBV7-9 to TRBJ1-1, with no clear D. Germline V gene lookup returns CDR1 SEHNR and CDR2 FQNEAQ (reference sequence). This CDR3 has 16 residues. The germline V and J ends were trimmed by 1 base and 1 base, with 13 bases remaining between them. The CDR3 region is CASSLGLGVANTEAFF. DNA for the CDR3: TGTGCCAGCAGCTTAGGGCTCGGGGTTGCGAACACTGAAGCTTTCTTT.

This rearrangement joins TRBV6-2 or TRBV6-3 to TRBJ2-1; 8 bases fit TRBD1. Germline V gene data show CDR1 as MNHEY and CDR2 as SVGEGT. The CDR3 covers 19 residues. The V gene end was trimmed by 3 bases and the J gene end by 2 bases; junction bases not matched to a gene: 15. The CDR3 coding sequence is TGTGCCAGCAGTTATTTCAGGGGGCGTCGCGGGAACCCCTACAATGAGCAGTTCTTC. Translating it yields CASSYFRGRRGNPYNEQFF.

This chain joins TRBV6-5 and TRBJ2-5; D ambiguous. Germline V gene lookup returns CDR1 MNHEY and CDR2 SVGAGI. The CDR3 length is 13 residues. V shed 7 bases and J shed 4 bases, with 13 bases lying between them. In nucleotides, the CDR3 is TGTGCCAGCACCGTTAAATTGGGAGAGACCCAGTACTTC. Protein product: CASTVKLGETQYF.

This clonotype was counted only a few times. The V gene is TRBV7-3, the J gene TRBJ2-1, with 8 bases that match TRBD2. This CDR3 has 16 amino acids. The germline gives CDR1 SGHTA, CDR2 FQGTGA. Unmatched junction bases numbered 6, after V lost 5 bases and J lost 0 bases. The CDR3 protein is CASSVSGTSSYNEQFF. The CDR3 region has the DNA TGTGCCAGCAGCGTGTCCGGGACTAGCTCCTACAATGAGCAGTTCTTC.